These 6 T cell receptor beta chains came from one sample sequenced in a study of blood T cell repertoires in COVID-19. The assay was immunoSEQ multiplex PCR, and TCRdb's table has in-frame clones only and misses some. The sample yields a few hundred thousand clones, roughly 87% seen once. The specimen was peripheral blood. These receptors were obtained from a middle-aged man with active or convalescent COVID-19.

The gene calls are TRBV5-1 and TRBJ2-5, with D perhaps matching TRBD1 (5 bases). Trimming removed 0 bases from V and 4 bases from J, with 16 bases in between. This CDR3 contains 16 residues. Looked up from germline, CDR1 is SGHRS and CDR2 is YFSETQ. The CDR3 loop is CASSLAGQGAGETQYF. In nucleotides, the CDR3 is TGCGCCAGCAGCTTGGCCGGACAAGGGGCAGGAGAGACCCAGTACTTC.

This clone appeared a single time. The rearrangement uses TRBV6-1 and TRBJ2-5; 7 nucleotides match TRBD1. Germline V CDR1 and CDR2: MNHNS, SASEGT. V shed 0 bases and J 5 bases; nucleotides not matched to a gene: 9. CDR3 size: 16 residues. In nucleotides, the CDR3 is TGTGCCAGCAGTGAAGCGGTATGGACAGGTTGGGAGACCCAGTACTTC. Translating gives CASSEAVWTGWETQYF.

This CDR3 reads CASSETVRVGELFF. The CDR3, as DNA: TGTGCCAGCAGCGAGACGGTACGGGTCGGGGAGCTGTTTTTT. V gene TRBV5-6 combines with J gene TRBJ2-2, with unresolved D. Germline V lookup: CDR1 SGHDT, CDR2 YYEEEE. The CDR3 loop spans 14 amino acids. V lost 4 bases and J 7 bases, leaving 14 bases between the germline ends.

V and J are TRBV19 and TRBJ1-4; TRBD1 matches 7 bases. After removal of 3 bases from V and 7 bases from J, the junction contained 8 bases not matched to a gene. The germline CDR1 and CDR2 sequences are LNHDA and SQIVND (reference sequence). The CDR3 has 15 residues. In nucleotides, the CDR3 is TGTGCCAGTAGTATCAAAGACAGGGTCGGTGAAAAACTGTTTTTT. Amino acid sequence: CASSIKDRVGEKLFF.

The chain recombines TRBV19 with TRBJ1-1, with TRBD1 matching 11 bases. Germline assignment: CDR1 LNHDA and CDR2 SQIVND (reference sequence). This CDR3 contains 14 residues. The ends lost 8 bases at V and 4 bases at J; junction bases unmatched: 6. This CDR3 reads CASPKGTGGTEAFF. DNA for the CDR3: TGTGCCAGTCCTAAAGGGACAGGGGGCACTGAAGCTTTCTTT. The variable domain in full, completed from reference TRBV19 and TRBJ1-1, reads DGGITQSPKYLFRKEGQNVTLSCEQNLNHDAMYWYRQDPGQGLRLIYYSQIVNDFQKGDIAEGYSVSREKKESFPLTVTSAQKNPTAFYLCASPKGTGGTEAFFGQGTRLTVV.

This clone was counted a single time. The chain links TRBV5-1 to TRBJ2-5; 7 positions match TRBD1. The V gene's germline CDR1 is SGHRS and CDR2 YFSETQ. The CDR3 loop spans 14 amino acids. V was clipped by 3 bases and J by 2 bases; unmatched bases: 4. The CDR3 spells CASSYDRVQETQYF. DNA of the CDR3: TGCGCCAGCAGCTACGACAGGGTACAAGAGACCCAGTACTTC.